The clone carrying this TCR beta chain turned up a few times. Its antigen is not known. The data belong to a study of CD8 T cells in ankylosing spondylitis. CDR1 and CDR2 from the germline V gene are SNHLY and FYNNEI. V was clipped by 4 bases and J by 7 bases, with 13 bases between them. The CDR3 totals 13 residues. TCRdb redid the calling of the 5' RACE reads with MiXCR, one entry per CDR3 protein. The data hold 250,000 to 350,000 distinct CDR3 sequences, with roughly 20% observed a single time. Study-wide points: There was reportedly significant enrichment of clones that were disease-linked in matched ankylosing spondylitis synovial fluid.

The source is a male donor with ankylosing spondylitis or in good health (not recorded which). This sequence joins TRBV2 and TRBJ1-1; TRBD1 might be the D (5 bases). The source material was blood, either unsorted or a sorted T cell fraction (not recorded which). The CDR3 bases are TGTGCCAGCAGTGTAGACACCGGGGGTGAAGCTTTCTTT. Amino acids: CASSVDTGGEAFF. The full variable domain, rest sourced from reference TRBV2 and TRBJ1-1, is EPEVTQTPSHQVTQMGQEVILRCVPISNHLYFYWYRQILGQKVEFLVSFYNNEISEKSEIFDDQFSVERPDGSNFTLKIRSTKLEDSAMYFCASSVDTGGEAFFGQGTRLTVV.